The 2 T cell receptor beta chains in this list originate from one sample, sequenced in a study of blood T cell repertoires in COVID-19. TCRdb's copy holds only in-frame clones and misses some; the assay was immunoSEQ multiplex PCR. This table holds around 620,000 clones, 75% to 90% found once. Sequencing was performed on peripheral blood. These receptors were collected from a woman aged 18-30 years with acute or convalescent COVID-19.

The chain recombines TRBV4-2 with TRBJ2-3; D is undetermined. Germline lookup yields CDR1 LGHNA and CDR2 YNFKEQ. This CDR3 contains 12 residues. V lost 1 base, J lost 7 bases, and 6 bases lay in between. The CDR3 nucleotides read TGTGCCAGCAGCCAAGGAGAGTATACGCAGTATTTT. Translation gives CASSQGEYTQYF.

V gene TRBV27 combines with J gene TRBJ2-1; 8 bases line up with TRBD1. Germline V gene sequence: CDR1 MNHEY, CDR2 SMNVEV (reference sequence). After removal of 4 bases from V and 7 bases from J, the junction contained 15 bases not matched to a gene. The CDR3 is made up of 17 amino acids. The CDR3 region is CASSSAGGQGTFNEQFF. The CDR3 DNA follows: TGTGCCAGCAGTTCTGCAGGCGGACAGGGTACATTTAATGAGCAGTTCTTC.